This T cell receptor beta chain comes out of a study of response to subunit inactivated influenza vaccine. TCRdb reanalysed the RT-PCR reads using MiXCR and keeps one entry per CDR3 protein. This table has about 190,000 distinct CDR3 sequences, approximately 15% appearing once. This clonotype was seen a few times. Its antigen is unknown. Findings and limits, study-wide: Authors suggested each seasonal flu vaccination may recruit only limited numbers of new T cells.

The CDR3 loop spans 12 amino acids. The V end lost 5 bases, the J end lost 3 bases, and 8 bases lay between the germline ends. Per the germline V gene, CDR1 is LNHNV and CDR2 is YYDKDF (reference sequence). The chain is built from TRBV15 and TRBJ2-7; D remains unclear. The sample was CD8+ T cells sorted from PBMCs, taken more than 4 days after vaccination. The sequence was collected from a man aged 50 to 60 who received an inactivated influenza vaccine. CDR3 nucleotides: TGTGCCACCAGCGTCGGAAGCTACGAGCAGTACTTC. Residues: CATSVGSYEQYF.